What follows are 10 T cell receptor beta chains derived from one specimen sequenced in a study of intratumoral heterogeneity in liver cancer. TCRdb keeps only in-frame clones here, not all; method: immunoSEQ multiplex PCR. The sample includes about 20,000 clones, around 73% seen only once; the top ten take roughly 17%. The sequences come from tumor-adjacent normal tissue, collected before any cancer treatment. All receptors come from a woman aged 70-85 years with hepatocellular carcinoma.

The chain joins TRBV7-8 to TRBJ2-1; D is unclear. With 1 base removed from V and 1 base from J, the gap between germline ends came to 2 bases. CDR3 size: 13 residues. Germline values: CDR1 SGHVS, CDR2 FQNEAQ. CDR3 region: CASSLVSYNEQFF. For the CDR3, the DNA is TGTGCCAGCAGCTTAGTGTCCTACAATGAGCAGTTCTTC.

On this clone itself: A junction boundary mismatches the germline segment, possibly from a read error. The chain uses TRBV7-6 and TRBJ2-3, with 7 positions matching TRBD2. The CDR3 contains 17 residues. Germline loops: CDR1 SGHVS, CDR2 FNYEAQ. CDR3 loop: CASSPQVAGTDAETQYF. The CDR3 nucleotides read TGTGCCAGCAGCCCCCAGGTAGCGGGCACAGACGCAGAAACGCAGTATTTT. The full variable domain, its missing parts supplied by reference TRBV7-6 and TRBJ2-3, is GAGVSQSPRYKVTKRGQDVALRCDPISGHVSLYWYRQALGQGPEFLTYFNYEAQQDKSGLPNDRFSAERPEGSISTLTIQRTEQRDSAMYRCASSPQVAGTDAETQYFGPGTRLTVL.

This sequence joins TRBV11-3 and TRBJ2-2; D gene ambiguous. Trimming shortened V by 8 bases and J by 0 bases, and 4 bases separated the two germline ends. Germline V CDR1 and CDR2: SGHNT, YENEEA. The CDR3 length is 12 residues. CDR3 amino acids: CASGTNTGELFF. The CDR3 nucleotides are TGTGCCAGCGGGACGAACACCGGGGAGCTGTTTTTT.

This clone has only one observation. The gene calls are TRBV10-3 and TRBJ1-1; D remains unclear. CDR1 is ENHRY, CDR2 SYGVKD, per germline. This CDR3 is built from 15 residues. V was cut by 0 bases and J by 3 bases, with 11 bases left in between. CDR3 nucleotides: TGTGCCATCAGTGAGTCTGAAGAGGGTTACACTGAAGCTTTCTTT. Its protein product is CAISESEEGYTEAFF.

J is TRBJ2-7 and V is TRBV7-8; possible D gene TRBD2, 6 bases. Per germline, CDR1 SGHVS and CDR2 FQNEAQ. The CDR3 has 15 amino acids. The V end was cut by 3 bases, the J end by 2 bases, with 14 bases between. In nucleotides, the CDR3 is TGTGCCAGCAGCTTTAGCGGCTCCGGGGCCTACGAGCAGTACTTC. It codes for CASSFSGSGAYEQYF.

This clone was counted only a few times. Other DNA variants within this sample encode the same CDR3. The rearrangement uses TRBV6-2 or TRBV6-3 and TRBJ1-1; tentatively, D is TRBD1 (5 bases). V was pared by 6 bases and J by 1 base, with 12 bases between. This CDR3 has 14 residues. Germline CDR1 MNHEY, CDR2 SVGEGT. The CDR3: CASSLFGGNTEAFF. The CDR3 bases are TGTGCCAGCAGCCTCTTCGGGGGGAACACTGAAGCTTTCTTT.

V and J are TRBV27 and TRBJ2-7; D could derive from TRBD1 or TRBD2 (6 bases each). From germline, CDR1 is MNHEY and CDR2 SMNVEV (reference sequence). The CDR3 loop spans 14 amino acids. The germline V and J ends were trimmed by 5 bases and 3 bases, with 14 bases remaining between them. CDR3 sequence (DNA): TGTGCCAGCAGTCCGCGAGAGGGGGGCTACGAGCAGTACTTC. As protein: CASSPREGGYEQYF.

The V call is TRBV7-6, the J call TRBJ2-7; tentatively, D is TRBD1 (5 bases). The germline CDR1 and CDR2 sequences are SGHVS and FNYEAQ. This CDR3 region has 14 residues. V dropped 4 bases and J dropped 5 bases, with 15 bases sitting between them. The CDR3: CASSWAPDSNEQYF. CDR3 coding DNA: TGTGCCAGCAGCTGGGCCCCCGACAGCAACGAGCAGTACTTC. Full variable domain (outside the CDR3, taken from reference TRBV7-6 and TRBJ2-7): GAGVSQSPRYKVTKRGQDVALRCDPISGHVSLYWYRQALGQGPEFLTYFNYEAQQDKSGLPNDRFSAERPEGSISTLTIQRTEQRDSAMYRCASSWAPDSNEQYFGPGTRLTVT.

This clone was counted between two and nine times. V is TRBV6-5 and J is TRBJ2-2; TRBD2 matches 8 bases. V lost 6 bases to trimming and J lost 5 bases; unmatched junction nucleotides: 8. Germline CDR1 is MNHEY and CDR2 is SVGAGI. The CDR3 totals 15 residues. CDR3 DNA sequence: TGTGCCAGCAGGCTCCCCGGGACTAGAACCGGGGAGCTGTTTTTT. It translates to CASRLPGTRTGELFF.

This sequence joins TRBV5-1 and TRBJ1-2; D might be TRBD1 (5 bases). Trimming removed 3 bases from V and 8 bases from J, with 14 bases in between. CDR3 length: 13 amino acids. The V gene's germline CDR1 is SGHRS and CDR2 YFSETQ. The CDR3 DNA follows: TGCGCCAGCAGCTATTACCAGGGCCACGGCTACACCTTC. This gives the protein CASSYYQGHGYTF.